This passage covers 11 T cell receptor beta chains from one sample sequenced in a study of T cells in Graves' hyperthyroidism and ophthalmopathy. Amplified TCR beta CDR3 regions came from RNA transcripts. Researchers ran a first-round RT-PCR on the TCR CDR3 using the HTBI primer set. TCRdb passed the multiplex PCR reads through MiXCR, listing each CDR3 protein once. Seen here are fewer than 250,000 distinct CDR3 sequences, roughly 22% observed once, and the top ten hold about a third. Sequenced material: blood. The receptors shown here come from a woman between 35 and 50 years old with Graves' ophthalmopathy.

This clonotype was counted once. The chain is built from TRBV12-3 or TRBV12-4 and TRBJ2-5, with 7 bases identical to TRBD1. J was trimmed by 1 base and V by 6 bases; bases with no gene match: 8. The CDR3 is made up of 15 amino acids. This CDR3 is CASRPDRVVQETQYF. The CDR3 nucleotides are TGTGCCAGCAGACCCGACAGGGTGGTCCAAGAGACCCAGTACTTC.

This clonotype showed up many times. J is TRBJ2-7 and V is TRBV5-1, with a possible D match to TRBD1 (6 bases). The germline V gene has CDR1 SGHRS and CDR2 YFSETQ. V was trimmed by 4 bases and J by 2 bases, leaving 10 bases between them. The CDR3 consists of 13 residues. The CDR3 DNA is TGCGCCAGCAGCAACGGACAGCCCTACGAGCAGTACTTC. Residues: CASSNGQPYEQYF. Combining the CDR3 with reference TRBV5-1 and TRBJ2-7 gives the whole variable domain KAGVTQTPRYLIKTRGQQVTLSCSPISGHRSVSWYQQTPGQGLQFLFEYFSETQRNKGNFPGRFSGRQFSNSRSEMNVSTLELGDSALYLCASSNGQPYEQYFGPGTRLTVT.

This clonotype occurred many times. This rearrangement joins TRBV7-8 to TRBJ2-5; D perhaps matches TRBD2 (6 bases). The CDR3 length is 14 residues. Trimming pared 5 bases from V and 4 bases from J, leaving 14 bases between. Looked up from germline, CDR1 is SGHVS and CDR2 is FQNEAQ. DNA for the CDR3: TGTGCCAGCAGCCCCGATCGACTAGGAGAGACCCAGTACTTC. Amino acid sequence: CASSPDRLGETQYF. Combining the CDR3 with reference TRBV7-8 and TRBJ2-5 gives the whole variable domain GAGVSQSPRYKVAKRGQDVALRCDPISGHVSLFWYQQALGQGPEFLTYFQNEAQLDKSGLPSDRFFAERPEGSVSTLKIQRTQQEDSAVYLCASSPDRLGETQYFGPGTRLLVL.

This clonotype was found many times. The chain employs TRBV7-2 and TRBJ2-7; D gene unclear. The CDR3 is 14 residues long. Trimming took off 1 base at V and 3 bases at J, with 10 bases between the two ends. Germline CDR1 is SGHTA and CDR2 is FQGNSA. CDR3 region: CASSLEIPFYEQYF. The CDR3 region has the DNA TGTGCCAGCAGCTTAGAGATCCCCTTCTACGAGCAGTACTTC.

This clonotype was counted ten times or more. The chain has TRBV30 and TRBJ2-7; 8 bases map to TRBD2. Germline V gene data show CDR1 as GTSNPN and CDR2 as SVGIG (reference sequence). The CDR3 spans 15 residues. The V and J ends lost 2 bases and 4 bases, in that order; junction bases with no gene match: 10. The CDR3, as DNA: TGTGCCTGGAGTAGTAGCGGGAACCTCGGGTACGAGCAGTACTTC. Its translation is CAWSSSGNLGYEQYF.

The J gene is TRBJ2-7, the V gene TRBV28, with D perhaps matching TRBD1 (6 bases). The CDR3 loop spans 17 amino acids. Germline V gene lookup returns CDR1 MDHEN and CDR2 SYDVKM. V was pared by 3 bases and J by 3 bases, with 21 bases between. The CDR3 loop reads CASSLGPPSQGSYEQYF. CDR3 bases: TGTGCCAGCAGTTTGGGCCCGCCTTCTCAGGGGAGCTACGAGCAGTACTTC.

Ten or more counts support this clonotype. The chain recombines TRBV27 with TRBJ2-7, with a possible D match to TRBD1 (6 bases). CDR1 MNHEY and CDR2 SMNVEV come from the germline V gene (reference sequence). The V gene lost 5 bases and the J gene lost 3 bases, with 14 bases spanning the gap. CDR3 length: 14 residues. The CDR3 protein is CASSLHRQVYEQYF. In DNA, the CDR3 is TGTGCCAGCAGTCTCCACCGACAGGTCTACGAGCAGTACTTC.

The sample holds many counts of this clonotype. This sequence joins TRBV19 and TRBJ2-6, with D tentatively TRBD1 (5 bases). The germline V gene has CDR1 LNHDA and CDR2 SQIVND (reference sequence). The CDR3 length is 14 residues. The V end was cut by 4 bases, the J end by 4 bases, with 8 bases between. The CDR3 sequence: CASSTGIGANVLTF. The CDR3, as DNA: TGTGCCAGTAGTACAGGGATAGGGGCCAACGTCCTGACTTTC.

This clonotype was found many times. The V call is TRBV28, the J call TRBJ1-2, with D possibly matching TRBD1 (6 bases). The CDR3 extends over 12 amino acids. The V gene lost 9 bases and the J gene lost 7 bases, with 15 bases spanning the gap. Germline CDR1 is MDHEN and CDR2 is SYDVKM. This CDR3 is CASALGARGYTF. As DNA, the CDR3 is TGTGCCAGTGCTTTGGGGGCGCGTGGCTACACCTTC.

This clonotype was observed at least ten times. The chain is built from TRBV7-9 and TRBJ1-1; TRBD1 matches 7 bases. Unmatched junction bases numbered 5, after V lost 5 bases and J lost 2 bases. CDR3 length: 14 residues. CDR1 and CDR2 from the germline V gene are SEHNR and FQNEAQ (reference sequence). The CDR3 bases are TGTGCCAGCAGCGAGGGACAGCCAAACACTGAAGCTTTCTTT. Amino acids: CASSEGQPNTEAFF.

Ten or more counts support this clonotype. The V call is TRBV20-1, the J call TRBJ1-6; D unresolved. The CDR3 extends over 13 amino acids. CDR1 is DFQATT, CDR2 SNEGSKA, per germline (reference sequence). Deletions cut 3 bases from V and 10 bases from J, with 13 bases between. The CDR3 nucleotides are TGCAGTGCTAGGAGACGAGGGCCCTCACCCCTCCACTTT. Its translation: CSARRRGPSPLHF.